This entry features one T cell receptor (beta chain) sequence. No antigen is known for it. There are no base qualities to consult, and no much larger clone falls within one base. The cohort was made up of under 800 healthy bone marrow donors. At the time of sampling, every cohort member was nominally healthy, though immune exposures that went unrecorded were likely present. The donor was CMV seronegative and was included in the group of 352 seronegative cohort members. A peripheral blood sample was provided by each donor, and peripheral blood mononuclear cells were used for TCR beta sequencing. Genomic DNA was extracted from the blood cell samples with the Qiagen DNeasy Blood Extraction Kit. The sample is drawn from a study of cytomegalovirus exposure and HLA in healthy donors (TCRdb year 2017). About the investigation overall: An earlier analysis of roughly 500 of the donors reported roughly 270 Gb of sequence data and 100 million to 130 million unique TCR beta sequences from approximately 180 million T cells. Rather than drawing on any new phenotypic data, the later analysis identified candidate immune exposures from TCR beta sequences and the way those sequences occurred across donors. Typing coverage varied by locus: roughly 620-640 donors for A, B, C, DRB1 and DQB1; 500 to 550 for DQA1; around 570 for DPA1; some 470 for DPB1. The genetic ancestry cluster associated with self-reported Caucasian donors included around four fifths of the 300 to 400 genotyped donors. Genome-wide SNP genotypes for about 65% of the 666 donors were used in a later genetic analysis, which treated that subset as a discovery cohort. Alongside the repertoire data, information on donor age, sex, ethnicity and CMV serostatus was compiled. To study patterns of TCR occurrence, a later analysis re-analyzed previously published TCR beta repertoires from hundreds of donors and added high-resolution HLA genotyping. To predict cytomegalovirus infection status, the study combined high-throughput TCR immunosequencing, statistical association of individual TCRs with disease status, and machine learning. An earlier analysis of around 580 of the donors used high-throughput TCR beta sequencing to judge whether each TCR beta V gene segment behaved as functional or pseudogenic. All discovery cohort repertoires had been generated using a single sequencing platform. The study was designed to test whether signatures of past pathogen exposure could be identified by cataloging public T cell receptors. Among roughly 370 genotyped donors of the cohort, an average of about 240,000 unique TCR beta nucleotide sequences were sequenced per donor, 15% to 20% of them non-productive. Along with the approximately 670-subject first cohort, a separate validation cohort of around 120 different subjects was used. Class I and class II HLA loci were covered by the typing at four-digit resolution. Because of strong linkage in the cohort, 4 to 6 DR-DQ haplotypes were treated as single units for association and clustering. Using immunosequencing, the study profiled T cell repertoires from about 610 subjects and related those repertoires to cytomegalovirus serostatus. An early release covering about 600 HLA-typed donors comprised about 290 gigabases of sequencing data and roughly 85 million unique TCR sequences. What the work shows at the level of the full study, not this receptor alone: Roughly uniform sequencing depth across donors was assumed in presence/absence analyses, although this assumption may not hold. Linkage disequilibrium might explain the correlated functional status among segregating V segments, but an unknown experimental factor could not be ruled out. Cytomegalovirus status was reported to be diagnosed by the classifier with high specificity and sensitivity in both the original and validation cohorts. Most TCR sequences were seen in very few donors, while some public TCRs were found in many individuals. Compared with the approximately 700-donor mean, donors in an Asian-associated ancestry cluster had fewer N-insertions in productive TCRs, according to a later genetic analysis. Compared with equally common non-associated chains, HLA-associated TCR beta chains in a later analysis were more clonally expanded and had lower generation probabilities. In vitro tests confirmed that three of the cytomegalovirus-associated TCR beta chains recognize cytomegalovirus antigens. A total of 150 to 200 TCR beta chains were listed by the study as associated with cytomegalovirus. An earlier analysis of approximately 570 of the donors showed that most TCR beta V segments appeared in productive rearrangements either about 87% or about 30% of the time, which broadly matched IMGT annotations. In a later analysis, TCR association rates were found to vary across HLA loci, with the most associated TCRs seen for DRB1 alleles and the fewest for HLA-C alleles. A later analysis found that most CMV-associated TCR beta chains appeared HLA-restricted, with HLA associations seemingly driven largely by CMV exposure. HLA typing was unavailable for some donors at each locus, so association tests used only the typed subset. For the cohort, immune exposure information was limited to CMV serostatus. According to a later analysis, parvovirus B19, influenza, CMV and Epstein-Barr virus appeared linked to several top co-occurrence clusters. An association between a missense DCLRE1C variant and V-gene and J-gene trimming of TCR beta chains was found in a later genetic analysis and replicated in an independent cohort. This cohort had only TCR beta chains sequenced, and the lack of alpha or paired-chain data limited which features could be detected. Because counts were too low, 15 to 20 rarely observed V segments, including chromosome 9 orphons, were excluded from the earlier analysis of roughly 580 of the donors. Some IMGT-functional V segments, including TRBV6-2 and TRBV6-3, could not be distinguished by the 87-base-pair reads and were therefore excluded. A cluster of highly shared sequence variants was judged likely to be a technical artifact of the sequencing pipeline. The authors suggested that the approach could potentially be generalized to other disease states and immunological phenotypes. Assigning TCR associations to individual alleles was difficult when HLA alleles, especially DR and DQ, strongly co-occurred. A further reported finding was that TCR beta sequences accurately predicted the HLA-A and HLA-B alleles for most subjects in the first cohort. In a later analysis, about 16,000 TCR beta sequences were associated with specific HLA alleles at a false discovery rate of 0.05.

Libraries came from the immunoSEQ multiplex PCR assay. For the multiplex PCR, a mixture combining 60 forward primers for TCR Vbeta segments and 13 reverse primers for TCR Jbeta segments was used. A multiplex PCR assay on genomic DNA amplified the CDR3 region of rearranged TCR beta genes. On the Illumina HiSeq System, the amplified TCR beta libraries were sequenced as 87-base-pair reads. The paper's processing steps were these. Across the roughly 700 repertoires, a later analysis counted some 81 million unique TCR beta chains, around 11 million of which were shared by at least two donors. A nearest-neighbor algorithm error-corrected the raw reads and collapsed the reads into unique sequences, merging closely related sequences to remove PCR and sequencing errors. To assign V, D and J gene segments, CDR3 sequences were aligned to IMGT reference sequences. Each retained sequence needed at least a six-nucleotide match to both a V gene segment and a J gene segment. Rearrangements were called productive when the CDR3 lacked stop codons and stayed in frame with V and J; all others were non-productive. Following IMGT convention, CDR3 was defined as the stretch from the second conserved V-encoded cysteine to the conserved J-encoded phenylalanine. Sequences without an unambiguous match to a single V gene segment were excluded from the earlier analysis of approximately 560 of the donors. In an earlier analysis of some 590 of the donors, a V segment was called functional when productive rearrangements were above 56.7%, and segregating when the standard deviation between donors exceeded 5%. To diagnose cytomegalovirus status from the catalog of TCR beta chain sequences, a statistical classification framework was built. In a later analysis, TCR nucleotide sequences were compared against IMGT/GENE-DB human TR gene sequences so that V and J genes could be assigned. In a later analysis, CDR3 sequences and most-parsimonious VDJ recombination scenarios were assigned using the TCRdist pipeline. In a later analysis, each TCR beta chain was defined by its CDR3 amino acid sequence together with its V-gene family, and reads lacking a unique V-gene family were excluded. As a way to deal with suspected cross-contamination and a sequencing artifact, a later analysis dropped 592 nucleotide sequences that were highly shared and had low generation probability. For each public chain, a later analysis derived a clonal expansion index from normalized ranks of inferred template counts within each repertoire. In a later analysis, generation probabilities were computed with a VDJ recombination model fitted to out-of-frame rearrangements, and the resulting probabilities were checked against IGoR. A later analysis scored TCR-TCR, TCR-HLA and TCR-CMV co-occurrence with hypergeometric tests, applying a repertoire-size bias correction to TCR pairs. In a later analysis, false discovery rates were estimated by permuting HLA or CMV assignments 20 times. In a later analysis, co-occurring TCRs were grouped using DBSCAN, and TCRdist sequence similarity was added for clustering within HLA-allele-positive subsets. Repertoires with fewer than 30,000 or more than 120,000 public chains were left out of co-occurrence clustering, as were five repertoires with anomalous nucleotide sharing. What TCRdb holds here is the immuneACCESS table cut down to in-frame rearrangements. Part of the clones is not present; checked against another copy, under half of the missing clones reflect an unresolved V gene, and the others are unexplained. The V and J calls and clone size are taken from that table; D and trimming were inferred from the DNA. Here the sample has about 220,000 clones; roughly 70% occur a single time. The ten largest clones capture 1.8% of the sample.

CDR1 LNHDA and CDR2 SQIVND were looked up in the germline V gene (reference sequence). The CDR3 covers 15 residues, taking in both the cysteine and the phenylalanine. Only the CDR3 region is kept as DNA, spanning 45 bases read in frame from base 1. The germline ends are 10 bases apart after V is trimmed by 4 bases and J by 0 bases. This sequence was found in a woman in her thirties in good health and CMV-seronegative. The sequenced sample was PBMCs. The V gene is TRBV19 and the J gene is TRBJ1-5; the D gene is perhaps TRBD1, from 6 matching bases. Here is the DNA: TGTGCCAGTAGTAGGCAGGGGACTAGCAATCAGCCCCAGCATTTT. It encodes CASSRQGTSNQPQHF. The CDR3, completed at both ends by the reference TRBV19 and TRBJ1-5 genes, gives the full variable domain DGGITQSPKYLFRKEGQNVTLSCEQNLNHDAMYWYRQDPGQGLRLIYYSQIVNDFQKGDIAEGYSVSREKKESFPLTVTSAQKNPTAFYLCASSRQGTSNQPQHFGDGTRLSIL.